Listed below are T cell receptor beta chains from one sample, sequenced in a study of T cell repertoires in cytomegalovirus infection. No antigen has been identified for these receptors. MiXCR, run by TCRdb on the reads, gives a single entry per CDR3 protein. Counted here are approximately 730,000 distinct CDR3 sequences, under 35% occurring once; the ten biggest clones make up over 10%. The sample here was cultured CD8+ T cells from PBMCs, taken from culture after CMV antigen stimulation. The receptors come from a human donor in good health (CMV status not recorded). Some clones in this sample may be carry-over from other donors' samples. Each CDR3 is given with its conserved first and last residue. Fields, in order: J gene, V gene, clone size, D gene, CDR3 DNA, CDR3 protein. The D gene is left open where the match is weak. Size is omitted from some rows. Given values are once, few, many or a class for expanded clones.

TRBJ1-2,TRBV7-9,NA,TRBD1,TGTGCCAGCAGCCCGACAGGGGAAGCCGGCTACACCTTC,CASSPTGEAGYTF
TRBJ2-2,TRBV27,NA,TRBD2,TGTGCCAGCAGTTTATTGCCTAGCGGGGGACGCGGGGAGCTGTTTTTT,CASSLLPSGGRGELFF
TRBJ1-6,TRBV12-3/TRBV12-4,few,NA,TGTGCCAGCAGTTTTGGTGGGCCCACCTATTCACCCCTCCACTTT,CASSFGGPTYSPLHF
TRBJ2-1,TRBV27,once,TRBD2,TGTGCCAGCAGTCTCCTAGCGGGGGCCAATGAGCAGTTCTTC,CASSLLAGANEQFF
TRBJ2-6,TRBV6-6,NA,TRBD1,TGTGCCAGCAGTTGGACAGGGGGCTCTGGGGCCAACGTCCTGACTTTC,CASSWTGGSGANVLTF
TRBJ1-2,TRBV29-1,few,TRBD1,TGCAGCGTTGGCCGACAGGGGGGGATTGATGGCTACACCTTC,CSVGRQGGIDGYTF
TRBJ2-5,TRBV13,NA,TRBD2,TGTGCCAGCAGCTCCCCCCCTGAACCTAGCGGGGGGGATCGGGATAAAAAAGAGACCCAGTACTTC,CASSSPPEPSGGDRDKKETQYF
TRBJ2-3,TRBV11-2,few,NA,TGTGCCAGCAGCTACCGGGATTTT,CASSYRDF
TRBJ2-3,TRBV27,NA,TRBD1,TGTGCCAGCAGTTTTGGGACAGGTAGCACAGATACGCAGTATTTT,CASSFGTGSTDTQYF
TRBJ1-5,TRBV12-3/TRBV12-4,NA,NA,TGTGCCAGCAGTTTAGATAGGTCGTATCAGCCCCAGCATTTT,CASSLDRSYQPQHF
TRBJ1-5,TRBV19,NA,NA,TGTGCCAGTAGTATATTGCACACCAGCAATCAGCCCCAGCATTTT,CASSILHTSNQPQHF
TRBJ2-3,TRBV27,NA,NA,TGTGCCAGCAGTCCTCGGGCCCGCGCAGATACGCAGTATTTT,CASSPRARADTQYF
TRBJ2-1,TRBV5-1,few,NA,TGCGCCAGCAGCATGGCTTACAATGAGCAGTTCTTC,CASSMAYNEQFF
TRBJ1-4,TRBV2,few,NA,TGTGCCAGCAGTGAGTTGTTGGGAGAAAAACTGTTTTTT,CASSELLGEKLFF
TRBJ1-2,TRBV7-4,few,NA,TGTGCCAGCAGCCCCCCAACGGGCCCTTATGGCTACACCTTC,CASSPPTGPYGYTF
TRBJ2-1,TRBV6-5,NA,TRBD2,TGTGCCAGCAGGCCGACTAGCGGGGGGGCCGGACCCTACAATGAGCAGTTCTTC,CASRPTSGGAGPYNEQFF
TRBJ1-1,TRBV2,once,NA,TGTGCCAGCAGTGAGATCGTCACTGAAGCTTTCTTT,CASSEIVTEAFF
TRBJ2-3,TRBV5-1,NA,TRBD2,TGCGCCAGCAGCCCCCCGGCCGGGGGGGCAGGAGATACGCAGTATTTT,CASSPPAGGAGDTQYF
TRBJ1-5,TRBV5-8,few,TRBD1,TGTGCCAGCAGTTTTTCACAGGGGCGTCAGCCCCAGCATTTT,CASSFSQGRQPQHF
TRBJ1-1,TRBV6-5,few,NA,TGTGCCAGCAGTTACATGCAGGGGTCCACTGAAGCTTTCTTT,CASSYMQGSTEAFF
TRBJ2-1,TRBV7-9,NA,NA,TGTGCCAGCAGCGCCTGGTGGAACAATGAGCAGTTCTTC,CASSAWWNNEQFF
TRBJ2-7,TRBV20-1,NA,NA,TGCAGTGCTAGAGCCGCTATGAGAAACGAGCAGTACTTC,CSARAAMRNEQYF
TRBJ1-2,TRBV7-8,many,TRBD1,TGTGCCAGCAGCGCGAGGACTAGGGGGACAGGGGCTCTTAACTATGGCTACACCTTC,CASSARTRGTGALNYGYTF
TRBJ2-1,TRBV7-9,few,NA,TGTGCCAGCAGCCTAACTAGCAAAGAGCAGTTCTTC,CASSLTSKEQFF
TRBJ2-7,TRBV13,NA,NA,TGTGCCAGCAGCTTAGGGCGCAGTGGAAACGAGCAGTACTTC,CASSLGRSGNEQYF
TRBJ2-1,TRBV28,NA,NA,TGTGCCAGCAGTACCCTCGTGCTGCAGGCTGGGGTTGACAATGAGCAGTTCTTC,CASSTLVLQAGVDNEQFF
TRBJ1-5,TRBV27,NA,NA,TGTGCCAGCGGGGCAGCCGCGGTGGAGCCCCAGCATTTT,CASGAAAVEPQHF
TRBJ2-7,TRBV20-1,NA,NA,TGCAGTGCTAGAGATAGGGCGAGCTCCTACGAGCAGTACTTC,CSARDRASSYEQYF
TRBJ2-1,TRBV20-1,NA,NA,TGCAGTGCTAGAGATAGCATTGGCAGTTACTACTACAATGAGCAGTTCTTC,CSARDSIGSYYYNEQFF
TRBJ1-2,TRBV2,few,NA,TGTGCCAGCATGGAGGATGACTATGGCTACACCTTC,CASMEDDYGYTF
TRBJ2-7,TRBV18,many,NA,TGTGCCAGCTCACCAAAGGCAGGGGTCTACGAGCAGTACTTC,CASSPKAGVYEQYF
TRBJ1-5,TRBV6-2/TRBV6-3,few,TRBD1,TGTGCCAGCACCCCGGACAGGGGGCATCAGCCCCAGCATTTT,CASTPDRGHQPQHF
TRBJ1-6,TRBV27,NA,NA,TGTGCCAGCAGTTGGGGGACAATCAATTCACCCCTCCACTTT,CASSWGTINSPLHF
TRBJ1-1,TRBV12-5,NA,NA,TGTGCTAGTGGTTTGGTACAAGGAAACACTGAAGCTTTCTTT,CASGLVQGNTEAFF
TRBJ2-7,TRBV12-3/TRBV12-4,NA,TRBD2,TGTGCCAGCAGTTTTGGGAGGGTCTACGAGCAGTACTTC,CASSFGRVYEQYF
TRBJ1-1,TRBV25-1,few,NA,TGTGCCAGCTTGGGGGCAGGAGAGAACACTGAAGCTTTCTTT,CASLGAGENTEAFF
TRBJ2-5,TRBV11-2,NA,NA,TGTGCCAGCACCTTGGGGGGAATCGAGACCCAGTACTTC,CASTLGGIETQYF
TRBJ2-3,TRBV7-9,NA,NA,TGTGCCAGCAGCTTCCCGGGAAGGGGGGCTAGCACAGATATGCAGTATTTT,CASSFPGRGASTDMQYF
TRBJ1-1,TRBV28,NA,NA,TGTGCCAGCAGTTTATTTAGGCAGTTATTTTTGTACACTGAAGCTTTCTTT,CASSLFRQLFLYTEAFF
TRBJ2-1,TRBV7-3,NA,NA,TGTGCCAGCTGGACAGACCTGAGGAACAATGAGCAGTTCTTC,CASWTDLRNNEQFF